One and the same sample provided the 30 T cell receptor beta chains below, sequenced in a study of OX40 agonist ivuxolimab in advanced cancers. Clones were sequenced by immunoSEQ multiplex PCR, and TCRdb holds only the in-frame ones, with some missing. Seen here are 55,000 to 65,000 clones, 75% to 95% observed once, and the top ten hold around 15%. The material sequenced was CD4+ or CD8+ T cells sorted from blood, taken in a trial of the OX40 agonist ivuxolimab. The receptors come from an adult with an advanced solid tumor such as melanoma, head and neck, liver or kidney cancer.

The chain combines TRBV28 with TRBJ1-2; 7 nucleotides agree with TRBD1. The CDR3 has 14 residues. V was pared by 11 bases and J by 3 bases, with 12 bases of the junction left unmatched. Germline loops: CDR1 MDHEN, CDR2 SYDVKM. The CDR3 DNA reads TGTGCCGGGGGGGACAGCCGTTTTTACTATGGCTACACCTTC. Its translation is CAGGDSRFYYGYTF.

The chain uses TRBV19 and TRBJ2-5; D remains unclear. Per germline, CDR1 LNHDA and CDR2 SQIVND (reference sequence). The CDR3 consists of 14 residues. V lost 2 bases to trimming and J lost 2 bases, with 9 bases between them. As DNA, the CDR3 is TGTGCCAGTAGTATAAGTGGCCAACAAGAGACCCAGTACTTC. Its protein is CASSISGQQETQYF.

In its sample, this clone was seen once. The chain is built from TRBV29-1 and TRBJ2-6, with no clear D. The CDR3 covers 13 residues. Trimming pared 4 bases from V and 4 bases from J, leaving 8 bases between. The germline CDR1 and CDR2 sequences are SQVTM and ANQGSEA. CDR3: CSVGPGGANVLTF. The CDR3 DNA reads TGCAGCGTTGGCCCCGGGGGGGCCAACGTCCTGACTTTC.

This clone was observed a single time. The V and J genes are TRBV15 and TRBJ1-1; D is unclear. CDR1 LNHNV and CDR2 YYDKDF come from the germline V gene (reference sequence). The length of the CDR3 is 14 residues. V shed 0 bases and J shed 0 bases, with 5 bases lying between them. CDR3 sequence reads: CATSRDRMNTEAFF. For the CDR3, the DNA is TGTGCCACCAGCAGAGATCGAATGAACACTGAAGCTTTCTTT.

The J gene is TRBJ2-7, the V gene TRBV7-6, with unresolved D. There are 16 residues in the CDR3. V gave up 5 bases and J gave up 2 bases, with 19 bases separating them. The germline CDR1 and CDR2 sequences are SGHVS and FNYEAQ. The CDR3 reads CASSPPSVGPTYEQYF. The CDR3 DNA reads as TGTGCCAGCAGCCCACCATCGGTAGGGCCAACCTACGAGCAGTACTTC.

The chain has TRBV6-5 and TRBJ2-4, with a tentative D call TRBD1 (5 bases). This CDR3 contains 11 residues. The germline CDR1 and CDR2 sequences are MNHEY and SVGAGI. The V gene lost 9 bases and the J gene lost 5 bases, with 8 bases spanning the gap. This CDR3 reads CARPTENIQYF. The CDR3 DNA reads TGTGCCAGGCCGACAGAAAACATTCAGTACTTC.

J is TRBJ1-1 and V is TRBV21-1; the D segment call TRBD1 is taken from the table without a DNA check. TRBV21-1 corresponds to a pseudogene. The CDR3 loop spans 19 amino acids. In DNA, the CDR3 is TGTGCCAGCAGGGTACTATCTTCCTACCACAGGGGGTCCAACACTGAAGCTTTCTTT. It is translated as CASRVLSSYHRGSNTEAFF.

The sample holds a few counts of this clone. The V and J genes are TRBV21-1 and TRBJ1-2. TRBV21-1 is a recognized pseudogene. The CDR3 is made up of 14 amino acids. The CDR3 DNA is TGTGCCAGCAACCCTGCGGGGCCAGTTTATGGCTACACCTTC. Translating gives CASNPAGPVYGYTF.

The chain has TRBV5-5 and TRBJ2-1, with no clear D. Germline CDR1 reads SGHKS; CDR2 reads YYEKEE (reference sequence). Trimming stripped 0 bases from V and 5 bases from J, with 21 bases between. The CDR3 has 18 residues. As DNA, the CDR3 is TGTGCCAGCAGCTTGGAATATCTGGTGGCGAGGAGCGACAATGAGCAGTTCTTC. Protein sequence: CASSLEYLVARSDNEQFF. Full variable domain (remainder filled in from reference TRBV5-5 and TRBJ2-1): DAGVTQSPTHLIKTRGQQVTLRCSPISGHKSVSWYQQVLGQGPQFIFQYYEKEERGRGNFPDRFSARQFPNYSSELNVNALLLGDSALYLCASSLEYLVARSDNEQFFGPGTRLTVL.

The chain links TRBV2 to TRBJ1-6; no definite D call. CDR1 is SNHLY and CDR2 is FYNNEI in the germline V gene. The CDR3 runs 12 residues. The V and J ends lost 7 bases and 4 bases respectively, with 5 bases between them. CDR3: CASMNYNSPLHF. DNA of the CDR3: TGTGCCAGCATGAATTATAATTCACCCCTCCACTTT.

The gene calls are TRBV11-2 and TRBJ2-1; the D gene is possibly TRBD2 (5 bases). V dropped 5 bases and J dropped 3 bases, with 11 bases sitting between them. Germline-derived CDR1 and CDR2 are SGHAT and FQNNGV. The CDR3 is 14 residues long. CDR3 amino acids: CASSPSTNYNEQFF. As DNA, the CDR3 is TGTGCCAGCAGCCCATCGACTAACTACAATGAGCAGTTCTTC.

This clone has just one count. The chain couples TRBV5-1 to TRBJ2-1, with TRBD1 matching over 11 bases. Germline CDR1 and CDR2: SGHRS and YFSETQ. The CDR3 is 14 residues long. J was trimmed by 7 bases and V by 4 bases; bases with no gene match: 4. The CDR3 spells CASSAGTGGNEQFF. Written as DNA, the CDR3 is TGCGCCAGCAGCGCCGGGACAGGGGGAAATGAGCAGTTCTTC.

This chain joins TRBV5-1 and TRBJ2-5; 8 bases map to TRBD2. The J segment lost 1 base and the V segment lost 1 base, leaving 6 bases of the junction unmatched. This CDR3 has 16 residues. Germline V gene sequence: CDR1 SGHRS, CDR2 YFSETQ. CDR3 nucleotide sequence: TGCGCCAGCAGCTTGTTTGTAGCGGGGCTCCAAGAGACCCAGTACTTC. Translation gives CASSLFVAGLQETQYF.

V usage is TRBV4-3 and J usage is TRBJ2-7, with TRBD2 identical over 11 bases. The CDR3 consists of 15 residues. CDR1 is LGHNA and CDR2 is YSLEER in the germline V gene. V was clipped by 5 bases and J by 4 bases; unmatched bases: 7. CDR3: CASSYTSGGPYEQYF. The DNA for the CDR3 is TGCGCCAGCAGCTATACTAGCGGGGGACCTTACGAGCAGTACTTC.

The chain carries TRBV7-2 and TRBJ2-3; D is undetermined. Germline V CDR1 and CDR2: SGHTA, FQGNSA. CDR3 size: 16 residues. V was pared by 4 bases and J by 4 bases, with 18 bases between. CDR3 amino acids: CASSSRPPPSSDTQYF. The CDR3 nucleotides are TGTGCCAGCAGCTCCCGTCCCCCGCCGAGTTCAGATACGCAGTATTTT. The full variable domain, completed using reference TRBV7-2 and TRBJ2-3, is GAGVSQSPSNKVTEKGKDVELRCDPISGHTALYWYRQSLGQGLEFLIYFQGNSAPDKSGLPSDRFSAERTGGSVSTLTIQRTQQEDSAVYLCASSSRPPPSSDTQYFGPGTRLTVL.

The chain employs TRBV28 and TRBJ2-1; D gene unclear. V was clipped by 6 bases and J by 15 bases, with 21 bases between them. This CDR3 comprises 13 residues. Germline lookup yields CDR1 MDHEN and CDR2 SYDVKM. The CDR3 DNA sequence: TGTGCCAGCAGACCTGCATGGTCCCCGACCCTGTTCTTC. Translating it yields CASRPAWSPTLFF. Full variable domain (outside the CDR3, taken from reference TRBV28 and TRBJ2-1): DVKVTQSSRYLVKRTGEKVFLECVQDMDHENMFWYRQDPGLGLRLIYFSYDVKMKEKGDIPEGYSVSREKKERFSLILESASTNQTSMYLCASRPAWSPTLFFGPGTRLTVL.

The chain recombines TRBV27 with TRBJ2-7, with 11 bases lining up with TRBD1. This CDR3 contains 13 residues. V trimming: 6 bases; J trimming: 4 bases; junction bases outside the gene matches: 2. Germline CDR1 is MNHEY and CDR2 is SMNVEV (reference sequence). The CDR3 DNA is TGTGCCAGCAGAGGACAGGGGGCGTACGAGCAGTACTTC. Its translation: CASRGQGAYEQYF.

The genes are TRBV18 and TRBJ2-1, with 9 positions matching TRBD2. V lost 4 bases and J lost 1; bases outside the gene matches: 2. The CDR3 covers 15 residues. The germline V gene encodes CDR1 KGHSH and CDR2 LQKENI. Here the CDR3 DNA reads TGTGCCAGCTCACGACTAGCGGATTCCTACAATGAGCAGTTCTTC. Translated: CASSRLADSYNEQFF. Using reference TRBV18 and TRBJ2-1 for the parts outside the CDR3, the full variable domain is NAGVMQNPRHLVRRRGQEARLRCSPMKGHSHVYWYRQLPEEGLKFMVYLQKENIIDESGMPKERFSAEFPKEGPSILRIQQVVRGDSAAYFCASSRLADSYNEQFFGPGTRLTVL.

CDR3: CASSRGGSSDTQYF. The CDR3 nucleotides read TGTGCCAGCAGCCGTGGGGGTAGCTCAGATACGCAGTATTTT. The chain links TRBV6-5 to TRBJ2-3, with D tentatively TRBD1 or TRBD2 (5 bases each). This CDR3 is 14 amino acids long. Trimming took 6 bases from V and 4 from J, leaving 14 bases between them. CDR1 MNHEY and CDR2 SVGAGI come from the germline V gene.

The gene calls are TRBV18 and TRBJ1-2; D remains unclear. The CDR3 is 14 residues long. In germline, CDR1 is KGHSH, CDR2 LQKENI. Between the trimmed V and J ends, which lost 4 bases and 0 bases, there was a span of 9 bases. CDR3 DNA: TGTGCCAGCTCACTAGCTGGGGCTAACTATGGCTACACCTTC. As protein: CASSLAGANYGYTF.

The chain recombines TRBV25-1 with TRBJ1-2, with D maybe TRBD1 (5 bases). CDR1 is MGHDK and CDR2 is SYGVNS in the germline V gene. Trimming removed 6 bases at V and 2 bases at J, with 7 bases between. The CDR3 has 12 residues. The DNA of the CDR3 is TGTGCCAGCAGGCGGGACAACTATGGCTACACCTTC. Its protein is CASRRDNYGYTF.

This rearrangement joins TRBV11-3 to TRBJ1-2; D may be TRBD1 (5 bases). V shed 3 bases and J shed 2 bases, with 7 bases lying between them. The CDR3 is 13 amino acids. Germline assignment: CDR1 SGHNT and CDR2 YENEEA. CDR3 in DNA: TGTGCCAGCAGCTTGGCAGGGAACTATGGCTACACCTTC. This translates into CASSLAGNYGYTF.

The rearrangement joins TRBV15 to TRBJ2-1, with TRBD2 matching 10 bases. The CDR3 runs to 18 residues. V lost 0 bases, J lost 1 base, and 6 bases stayed unmatched. The germline V gene has CDR1 LNHNV and CDR2 YYDKDF (reference sequence). CDR3 nucleotide sequence: TGTGCCACCAGCAGAGAAGATAGCGGGAGGATATCCTACAATGAGCAGTTCTTC. It encodes CATSREDSGRISYNEQFF.

The V call is TRBV28, the J call TRBJ1-3; 7 bases agree with TRBD1. V shed 4 bases and J 4 bases; nucleotides not matched to a gene: 7. Germline CDR1 MDHEN, CDR2 SYDVKM. CDR3 size: 15 residues. The CDR3 DNA reads TGTGCCAGCAGTTCAAACAGGGGAGGGGGAAACACCATATATTTT. Its protein is CASSSNRGGGNTIYF.

The chain carries TRBV28 and TRBJ2-6, with no clear D. Per the germline V gene, CDR1 is MDHEN and CDR2 is SYDVKM. The CDR3 spans 16 residues. With 3 bases removed from V and 0 bases from J, the gap between germline ends came to 9 bases. CDR3 sequence: CASSLSTFSGANVLTF. Here the CDR3 DNA reads TGTGCCAGCAGTTTGAGCACTTTCTCTGGGGCCAACGTCCTGACTTTC. Variable domain in full (rest from reference TRBV28 and TRBJ2-6): DVKVTQSSRYLVKRTGEKVFLECVQDMDHENMFWYRQDPGLGLRLIYFSYDVKMKEKGDIPEGYSVSREKKERFSLILESASTNQTSMYLCASSLSTFSGANVLTFGAGSRLTVL.

The J gene is TRBJ1-2, the V gene TRBV18; 7 bases align to TRBD1. CDR3 length equals 13 residues. The ends lost 2 bases at V and 8 bases at J; junction bases unmatched: 5. Germline loops: CDR1 KGHSH, CDR2 LQKENI. CDR3 protein: CASSPATGDGYTF. For the CDR3, the DNA is TGTGCCAGCTCACCAGCTACAGGGGACGGCTACACCTTC.

This clone was counted once. The genes are TRBV29-1 and TRBJ2-5, with TRBD2 matching over 7 bases. The CDR3 covers 14 residues. Germline values: CDR1 SQVTM, CDR2 ANQGSEA. V dropped 4 bases and J dropped 4; count of bases not matched to a gene: 9. The CDR3: CSVVLGGGGETQYF. The CDR3, as DNA: TGCAGCGTTGTCTTGGGGGGGGGAGGAGAGACCCAGTACTTC.

V gene TRBV19 combines with J gene TRBJ1-5; 8 bases line up with TRBD1. There are 15 residues in the CDR3. Germline values: CDR1 LNHDA, CDR2 SQIVND (reference sequence). J gave up 1 base and V 7 bases, and 6 bases lay outside the gene matches. Here the CDR3 reads CASNQQGGSNQPQHF. CDR3 DNA: TGTGCCAGTAACCAACAGGGGGGGAGCAATCAGCCCCAGCATTTT. The variable domain in full, completed from reference TRBV19 and TRBJ1-5, reads DGGITQSPKYLFRKEGQNVTLSCEQNLNHDAMYWYRQDPGQGLRLIYYSQIVNDFQKGDIAEGYSVSREKKESFPLTVTSAQKNPTAFYLCASNQQGGSNQPQHFGDGTRLSIL.

The rearrangement uses TRBV6-6 and TRBJ2-1; TRBD2 matches at 7 bases. This CDR3 has 13 residues. In germline, CDR1 is MNHNY, CDR2 SVGAGI (reference sequence). J was trimmed by 7 bases and V by 4 bases; bases with no gene match: 4. The CDR3 loop reads CASSFRRGNEQFF. Written as DNA, the CDR3 is TGTGCCAGCAGTTTCAGGCGGGGGAATGAGCAGTTCTTC.

The chain has TRBV11-2 and TRBJ1-2; maybe TRBD1 (5 bases). This CDR3 is 15 amino acids long. V gave up 5 bases and J gave up 6 bases, with 19 bases separating them. The germline V gene encodes CDR1 SGHAT and CDR2 FQNNGV. The CDR3, as DNA: TGTGCCAGCAGCCACCCCTGGCCCGTAGGGGATGGCTACACCTTC. This encodes CASSHPWPVGDGYTF.